A single sample is the source of the 9 T cell receptor beta chains below, sequenced in a study of PD-1 blockade in classical Hodgkin lymphoma. Clones were read by immunoSEQ multiplex PCR, and TCRdb kept only the in-frame ones, dropping some. The data hold roughly 29,000 clones, with 65% to 80% observed a single time. Documented time point: cycle 4 day 1 (C4D1), after more than 5 weeks of nivolumab. With no exception, relapse followed autologous stem cell transplantation in all patients, and brentuximab vedotin exposure varied. Purified CD4+ T cells were obtained from thawed PBMCs through magnetic negative selection. The source material was CD4+ T cells from blood, sampled before the fourth cycle of nivolumab. Receptors originate from a human donor with classical Hodgkin lymphoma.

The chain uses TRBV10-3 and TRBJ2-1; D may be TRBD1 (5 bases). Germline assignment: CDR1 ENHRY and CDR2 SYGVKD. The CDR3 sequence is 13 residues long. Trimming took off 4 bases at V and 10 bases at J, with 14 bases between the two ends. The CDR3 spells CAISVRVAGEQFF. DNA for the CDR3: TGTGCCATCAGTGTCAGGGTAGCAGGAGAGCAGTTCTTC.

The chain combines TRBV9 with TRBJ2-5, with no clear D. The better agreement between TRBJ2-7 and the DNA end casts doubt on the J call. This CDR3 has 15 residues. Per germline, CDR1 SGDLS and CDR2 YYNGEE. The CDR3 coding sequence is TGTGCCAGCAGCGTAGGGCCAGCGACCGTAGGCGAGCAGTACTTC. Encoded protein: CASSVGPATVGEQYF.

The chain carries TRBV6-5 and TRBJ2-7; TRBD1 aligns across 7 bases. CDR1 is MNHEY and CDR2 is SVGAGI in the germline V gene. J gave up 1 base and V 4 bases, and 7 bases lay outside the gene matches. The CDR3 length is 15 residues. This CDR3 reads CASSSPGQASYEQYF. The CDR3 DNA sequence: TGTGCCAGCAGTTCTCCCGGACAGGCGTCCTACGAGCAGTACTTC.

The CDR3 protein is CSVRDMRAGAYEQYF. For the CDR3, the DNA is TGCAGCGTGAGGGACATGAGGGCGGGGGCGTACGAGCAGTACTTC. The chain couples TRBV29-1 to TRBJ2-7; D may be TRBD2 (7 bases). In germline, CDR1 is SQVTM, CDR2 ANQGSEA. CDR3 length: 15 amino acids. The V end lost 6 bases, the J end lost 4 bases, and 22 bases lay between the germline ends.

The chain has TRBV6-5 and TRBJ1-3; D is unresolved. V was shortened by 4 bases and J by 4 bases, with 5 bases between the two germline ends. Germline CDR1 MNHEY, CDR2 SVGAGI. CDR3 length: 12 residues. CDR3 in amino acids: CASSSAGNTIYF. The CDR3 DNA is TGTGCCAGCAGTTCCGCAGGAAACACCATATATTTT.

V is TRBV27 and J is TRBJ1-5; maybe TRBD1 (6 bases). V lost 6 bases, J lost 0 bases, and 12 bases lay in between. Per the germline V gene, CDR1 is MNHEY and CDR2 is SMNVEV (reference sequence). The CDR3 spans 15 residues. The CDR3 region is CASSGDRTSNQPQHF. The CDR3 coding sequence is TGTGCCAGCAGCGGAGACAGGACTAGCAATCAGCCCCAGCATTTT.

The chain combines TRBV19 with TRBJ1-5; D possibly corresponds to TRBD1 (5 bases). Trimming stripped 3 bases from V and 2 bases from J, with 17 bases between. Germline lookup yields CDR1 LNHDA and CDR2 SQIVND (reference sequence). The CDR3 is 17 amino acids. The CDR3 loop reads CASSILLGGGGNQPQHF. CDR3 sequence (DNA): TGTGCCAGTAGTATCCTCCTTGGGGGGGGAGGCAATCAGCCCCAGCATTTT.

The chain combines TRBV10-3 with TRBJ1-4; D is possibly TRBD1 (6 bases). Germline V gene data show CDR1 as ENHRY and CDR2 as SYGVKD. Trimming took 2 bases from V and 8 from J, leaving 12 bases between them. The CDR3 has 14 amino acids. CDR3 nucleotide sequence: TGTGCCATCAGTGAGAGGGGGTACGGGGAAAAACTGTTTTTT. This codes for CAISERGYGEKLFF.

The J gene is TRBJ1-5, the V gene TRBV7-2; D call uncertain. This CDR3 comprises 13 residues. The germline V gene encodes CDR1 SGHTA and CDR2 FQGNSA. Trimming pared 1 base from V and 5 bases from J, leaving 6 bases between. Here the CDR3 DNA reads TGTGCCAGCAGCTTAGTGGCGGATCAGCCCCAGCATTTT. Residues: CASSLVADQPQHF.